This T cell receptor beta chain came from a study of chemoradiotherapy in HPV16-positive cancers. Study-wide points: For HPV16-positive patients, expanding HPV-responsive T cells associated with longer recurrence-free survival. The functional HPV-specific definition rests on just two HPV16-positive patients. Non-HPV-specific T cells did not expand in tumors during treatment, whereas candidate HPV-specific clones and E7-related motifs did.

Repeated repertoire sampling spanned the course of chemoradiotherapy. TCRdb's table, derived via immunoSEQ multiplex PCR, lists solely in-frame clones and lacks some. The profile shows about 30,000 clones, approximately 90% of them singletons. CDR1 and CDR2 from the germline V gene are KGHSH and LQKENI. The CDR3 runs 14 residues. The V and J ends lost 5 bases and 5 bases respectively, with 16 bases between them. About this clone: Its antigen is not known.

This chain links TRBV18 with TRBJ2-7, with D perhaps TRBD1 (5 bases). The TCR sequence derives from a human donor with HPV-associated anogenital cancer. Specimen: blood, collected from a patient who underwent chemoradiotherapy. The CDR3 sequence is CASSATAFEDEQYF. The CDR3 DNA follows: TGTGCCAGCTCAGCGACAGCCTTCGAGGACGAGCAGTACTTC. Complete variable domain (other parts from reference TRBV18 and TRBJ2-7): NAGVMQNPRHLVRRRGQEARLRCSPMKGHSHVYWYRQLPEEGLKFMVYLQKENIIDESGMPKERFSAEFPKEGPSILRIQQVVRGDSAAYFCASSATAFEDEQYFGPGTRLTVT.